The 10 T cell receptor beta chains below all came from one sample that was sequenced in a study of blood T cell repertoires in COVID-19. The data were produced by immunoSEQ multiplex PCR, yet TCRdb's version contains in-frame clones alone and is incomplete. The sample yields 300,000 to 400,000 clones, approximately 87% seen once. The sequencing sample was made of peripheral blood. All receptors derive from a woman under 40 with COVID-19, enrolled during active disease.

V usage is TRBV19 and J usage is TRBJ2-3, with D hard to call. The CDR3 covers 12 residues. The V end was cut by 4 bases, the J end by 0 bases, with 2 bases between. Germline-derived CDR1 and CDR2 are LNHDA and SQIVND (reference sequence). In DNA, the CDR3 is TGTGCCAGTAGTACTAGCACAGATACGCAGTATTTT. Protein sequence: CASSTSTDTQYF.

DNA of the CDR3: TGTGCCAGCAGTGTACTGACAGGCGCTGGAAACACCATATATTTT. It codes for CASSVLTGAGNTIYF. The V call is TRBV2, the J call TRBJ1-3; maybe TRBD1 (6 bases). CDR1 and CDR2 from the germline V gene are SNHLY and FYNNEI. V dropped 4 bases and J dropped 2 bases, with 12 bases sitting between them. The CDR3 consists of 15 residues. Based on the CDR3 plus reference TRBV2 and TRBJ1-3, the full variable domain is EPEVTQTPSHQVTQMGQEVILRCVPISNHLYFYWYRQILGQKVEFLVSFYNNEISEKSEIFDDQFSVERPDGSNFTLKIRSTKLEDSAMYFCASSVLTGAGNTIYFGEGSWLTVV.

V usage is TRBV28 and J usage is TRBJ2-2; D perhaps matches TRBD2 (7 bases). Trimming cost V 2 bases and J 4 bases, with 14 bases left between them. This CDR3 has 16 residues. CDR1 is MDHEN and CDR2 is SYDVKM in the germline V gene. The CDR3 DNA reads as TGTGCCAGCAGTTTACGGGGGGCCGGGGGCACCGGGGAGCTGTTTTTT. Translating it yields CASSLRGAGGTGELFF. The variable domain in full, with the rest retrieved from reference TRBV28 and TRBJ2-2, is DVKVTQSSRYLVKRTGEKVFLECVQDMDHENMFWYRQDPGLGLRLIYFSYDVKMKEKGDIPEGYSVSREKKERFSLILESASTNQTSMYLCASSLRGAGGTGELFFGEGSRLTVL.

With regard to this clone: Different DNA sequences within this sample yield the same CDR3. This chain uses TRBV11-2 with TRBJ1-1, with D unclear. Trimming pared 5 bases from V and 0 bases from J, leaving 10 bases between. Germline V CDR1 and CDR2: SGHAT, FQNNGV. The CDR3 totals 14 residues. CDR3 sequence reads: CASSPSRLNTEAFF. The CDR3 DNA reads TGTGCCAGCAGCCCCTCGCGCTTGAACACTGAAGCTTTCTTT. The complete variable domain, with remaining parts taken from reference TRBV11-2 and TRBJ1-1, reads EAGVAQSPRYKIIEKRQSVAFWCNPISGHATLYWYQQILGQGPKLLIQFQNNGVVDDSQLPKDRFSAERLKGVDSTLKIQPAKLEDSAVYLCASSPSRLNTEAFFGQGTRLTVV.

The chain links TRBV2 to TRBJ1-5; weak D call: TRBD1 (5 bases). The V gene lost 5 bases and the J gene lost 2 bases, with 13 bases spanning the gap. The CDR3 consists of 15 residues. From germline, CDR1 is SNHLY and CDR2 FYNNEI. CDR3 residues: CASSLGGSGNQPQHF. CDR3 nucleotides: TGTGCCAGCAGTCTCGGGGGAAGTGGCAATCAGCCCCAGCATTTT.

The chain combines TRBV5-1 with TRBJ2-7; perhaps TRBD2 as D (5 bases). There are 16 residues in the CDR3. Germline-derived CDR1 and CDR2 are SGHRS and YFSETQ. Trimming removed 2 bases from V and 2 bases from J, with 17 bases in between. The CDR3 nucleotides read TGCGCCAGCAGCTTTGTCTCCCCAGCGGAGGCCTACGAGCAGTACTTC. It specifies CASSFVSPAEAYEQYF.

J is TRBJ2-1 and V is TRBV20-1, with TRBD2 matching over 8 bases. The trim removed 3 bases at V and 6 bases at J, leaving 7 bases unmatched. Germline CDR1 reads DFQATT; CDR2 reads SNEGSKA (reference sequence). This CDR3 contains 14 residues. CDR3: CSASGREVGNEQFF. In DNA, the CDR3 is TGCAGTGCTAGTGGGCGGGAGGTTGGCAATGAGCAGTTCTTC.

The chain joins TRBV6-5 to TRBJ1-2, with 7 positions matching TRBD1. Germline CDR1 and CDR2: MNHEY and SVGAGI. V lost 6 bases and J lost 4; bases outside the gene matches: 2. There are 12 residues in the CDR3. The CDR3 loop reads CASRQGGYGYTF. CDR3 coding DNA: TGTGCCAGCAGGCAGGGGGGCTATGGCTACACCTTC.

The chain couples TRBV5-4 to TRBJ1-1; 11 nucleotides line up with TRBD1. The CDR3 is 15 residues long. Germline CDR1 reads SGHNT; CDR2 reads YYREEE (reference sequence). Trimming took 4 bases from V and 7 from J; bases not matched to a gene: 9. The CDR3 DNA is TGTGCCAGCAGCCCGAATGGACAGGGGGCTGGTGAAGCTTTCTTT. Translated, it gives CASSPNGQGAGEAFF.

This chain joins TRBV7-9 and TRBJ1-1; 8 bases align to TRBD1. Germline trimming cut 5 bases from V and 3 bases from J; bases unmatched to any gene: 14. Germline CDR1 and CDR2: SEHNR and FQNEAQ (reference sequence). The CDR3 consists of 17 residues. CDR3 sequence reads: CASSLPGTGGPYTEAFF. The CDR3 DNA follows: TGTGCCAGCAGCCTTCCGGGAACAGGGGGTCCATACACTGAAGCTTTCTTT.